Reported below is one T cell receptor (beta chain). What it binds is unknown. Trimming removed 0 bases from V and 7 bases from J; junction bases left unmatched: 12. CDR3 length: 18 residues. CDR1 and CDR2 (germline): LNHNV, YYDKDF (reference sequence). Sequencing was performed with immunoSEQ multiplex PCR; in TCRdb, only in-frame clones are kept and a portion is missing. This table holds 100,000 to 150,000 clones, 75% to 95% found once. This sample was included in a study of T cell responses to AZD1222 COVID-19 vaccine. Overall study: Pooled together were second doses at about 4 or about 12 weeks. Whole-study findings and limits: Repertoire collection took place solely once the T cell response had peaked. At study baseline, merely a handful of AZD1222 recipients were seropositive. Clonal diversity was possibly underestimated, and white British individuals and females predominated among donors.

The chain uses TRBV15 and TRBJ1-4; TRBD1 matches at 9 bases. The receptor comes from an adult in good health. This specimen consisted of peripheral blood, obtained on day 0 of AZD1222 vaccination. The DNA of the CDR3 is TGTGCCACCAGCAGAGATCGGGGACAGGGAAGTCTTGGTGAAAAACTGTTTTTT. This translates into CATSRDRGQGSLGEKLFF.